The rows below give T cell receptor beta chains drawn from one sample of a study of vaccination effects on CD4 cells after COVID-19. These receptors lack a known antigen. Sequencing used immunoSEQ multiplex PCR; TCRdb keeps in-frame clones, though not all of them. The sample has some 74,000 clones, approximately 81% seen once; the top ten hold 0.95% to 1.5%. The source material was CD4+ T cells from PBMCs cultured with HCoV-229E spike peptides, sampled after COVID-19 vaccination. The receptors come from a human donor who received a COVID-19 vaccine. Both conserved end residues are part of each CDR3.

TRBV5-6	TRBJ2-5	16	CASTQPGREEMETQYF
TRBV18	TRBJ1-5	15	CASSPPPGNGQPQHF
TRBV4-1	TRBJ1-4	15	CASSQDVAGFEKLFF
TRBV9	TRBJ1-3	17	CASSVGANRGRGNTIYF
TRBV30	TRBJ1-2	13	CAWSRQGAEGYTF
TRBV6-5	TRBJ2-5	15	CASRVQLASIETQYF
TRBV6-5	TRBJ2-2	13	CASYWTEGGELFF
TRBV29-1	TRBJ2-5	14	CSVDLPRGGETQYF
TRBV6-1	TRBJ1-4	15	CASSEVGVTNEKLFF
TRBV11-3	TRBJ2-2	18	CASSLSDRVYGNTGELFF
TRBV6-5	TRBJ1-1	13	CASKVGLDTEAFF
TRBV9	TRBJ2-4	14	CASSVTDRGDIQYF
TRBV5-1	TRBJ2-2	14	CASRWTANTGELFF
TRBV6-4	TRBJ2-2	13	CASSDVETGELFF
TRBV5-1	TRBJ1-2	13	CASSLDGEGGYTF
TRBV6-6	TRBJ2-2	16	CASSYSGLPNTGELFF
TRBV2	TRBJ2-2	14	CASSRQGNTGELFF
TRBV6-6	TRBJ1-2	15	CASSDDRGGGYGYTF
TRBV7-3	TRBJ2-3	15	CASSPMGLLTDTQYF
TRBV5-1	TRBJ1-6	16	CASSLAGPRYNSPLHF
TRBV30	TRBJ1-5	15	CAWSKGTYSNQPQHF
TRBV18	TRBJ2-3	15	CASSPGRQGTDTQYF
TRBV7-8	TRBJ1-6	15	CASSGGVTYNSPLHF
TRBV24-1	TRBJ2-1	16	CATSDARRAPNNEQFF
TRBV28	TRBJ1-1	17	CASSFWGVGAESTEAFF
TRBV5-1	TRBJ2-5	15	CASSLGDYRGETQYF
TRBV29-1	TRBJ2-3	12	CSVDRGVDTQYF
TRBV24-1	TRBJ1-2	13	CATSEKGFHGYTF
TRBV10-1	TRBJ1-1	11	CATEMSTEAFF
TRBV14	TRBJ2-3	13	CASSLRRTDTQYF
TRBV19	TRBJ1-5	17	CASSIVWGKYSNQPQHF
TRBV18	TRBJ2-3	13	CASSPAGGDTQYF
TRBV11-2	TRBJ1-5	13	CASSFEQHQPQHF
TRBV18	TRBJ2-1	15	CASSPSGYSYNEQFF
TRBV6-5	TRBJ1-5	14	CASSTQASNQPQHF
TRBV18	TRBJ2-3	15	CASSPEGKRTDTQYF
TRBV12-3/TRBV12-4	TRBJ2-1	13	CASSFFSNNEQFF
TRBV14	TRBJ2-2	15	CASSQRTGATGELFF
TRBV24-1	TRBJ2-1	16	CATSDWGKFSYNEQFF
TRBV6-5	TRBJ1-6	13	CASRANQGTPLHF
TRBV9	TRBJ1-4	15	CASSVEGSGAGKLFF
TRBV4-3	TRBJ2-1	16	CASSQVGAGGNNEQFF
TRBV19	TRBJ1-5	13	CASSIMWDQPQHF
TRBV2	TRBJ2-2	13	CASNRENTGELFF
TRBV18	TRBJ1-1	13	CASTNGRNTEAFF
TRBV19	TRBJ1-5	17	CASSIRSSLYSNQPQHF
TRBV5-1	TRBJ1-2	15	CASSLGAGTNYGYTF
TRBV20-1	TRBJ1-2	10	CSAREETYTF
TRBV18	TRBJ1-1	15	CASSGQGGLNTEAFF
TRBV7-3	TRBJ2-2	16	CASRTSGTGSSGELFF
TRBV27	TRBJ1-1	13	CASSSNMNTEAFF
TRBV19	TRBJ1-1	11	CASSISLGAFF
TRBV6-6	TRBJ1-2	12	CASSYSINGYTF